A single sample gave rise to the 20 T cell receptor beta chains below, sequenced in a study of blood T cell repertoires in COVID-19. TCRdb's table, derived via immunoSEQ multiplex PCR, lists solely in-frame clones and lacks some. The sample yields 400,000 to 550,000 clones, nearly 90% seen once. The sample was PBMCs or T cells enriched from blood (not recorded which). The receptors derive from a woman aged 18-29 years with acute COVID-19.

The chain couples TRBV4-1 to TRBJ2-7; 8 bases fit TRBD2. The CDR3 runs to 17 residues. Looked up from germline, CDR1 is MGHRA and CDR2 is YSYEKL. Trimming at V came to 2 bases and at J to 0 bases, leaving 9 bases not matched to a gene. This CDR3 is CASSQPTRGGSSYEQYF. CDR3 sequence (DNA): TGCGCCAGCAGCCAACCTACTCGCGGGGGGAGCTCCTACGAGCAGTACTTC.

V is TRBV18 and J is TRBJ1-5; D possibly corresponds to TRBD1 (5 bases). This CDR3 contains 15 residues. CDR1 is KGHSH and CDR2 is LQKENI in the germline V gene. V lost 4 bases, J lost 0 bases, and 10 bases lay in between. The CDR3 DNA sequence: TGTGCCAGCTCACTGGGGGGGGATAGCAATCAGCCCCAGCATTTT. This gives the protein CASSLGGDSNQPQHF.

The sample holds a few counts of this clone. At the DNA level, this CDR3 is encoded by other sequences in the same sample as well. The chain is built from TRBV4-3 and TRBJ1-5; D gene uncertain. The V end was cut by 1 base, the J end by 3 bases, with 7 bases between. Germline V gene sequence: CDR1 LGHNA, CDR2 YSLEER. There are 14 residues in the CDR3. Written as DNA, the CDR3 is TGCGCCAGCAGCCAAGGGCAGTCCAATCAGCCCCAGCATTTT. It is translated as CASSQGQSNQPQHF.

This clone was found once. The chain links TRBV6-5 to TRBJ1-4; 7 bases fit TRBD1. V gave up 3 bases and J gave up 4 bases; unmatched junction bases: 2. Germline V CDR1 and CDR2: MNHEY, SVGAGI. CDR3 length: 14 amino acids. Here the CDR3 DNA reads TGTGCCAGCAGTTATAGACAGGGTAATGAAAAACTGTTTTTT. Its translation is CASSYRQGNEKLFF.

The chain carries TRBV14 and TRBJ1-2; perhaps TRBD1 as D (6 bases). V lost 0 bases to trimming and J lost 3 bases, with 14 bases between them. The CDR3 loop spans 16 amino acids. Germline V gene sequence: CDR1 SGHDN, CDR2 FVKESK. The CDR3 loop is CASSQEGGGRYYGYTF. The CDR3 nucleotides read TGTGCCAGCAGCCAAGAAGGCGGGGGGCGGTACTATGGCTACACCTTC.

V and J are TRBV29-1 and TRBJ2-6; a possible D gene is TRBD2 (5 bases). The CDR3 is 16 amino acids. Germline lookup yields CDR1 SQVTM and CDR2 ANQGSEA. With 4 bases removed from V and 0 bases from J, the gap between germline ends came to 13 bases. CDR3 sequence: CSVVASGSSGANVLTF. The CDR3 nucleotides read TGCAGCGTTGTTGCGTCGGGGAGCTCTGGGGCCAACGTCCTGACTTTC.

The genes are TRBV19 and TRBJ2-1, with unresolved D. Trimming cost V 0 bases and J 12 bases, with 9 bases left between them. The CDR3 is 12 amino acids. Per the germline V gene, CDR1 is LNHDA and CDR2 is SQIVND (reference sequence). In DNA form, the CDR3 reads TGTGCCAGTAGTATAGACCGAGGTGGGCAGTTCTTC. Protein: CASSIDRGGQFF.

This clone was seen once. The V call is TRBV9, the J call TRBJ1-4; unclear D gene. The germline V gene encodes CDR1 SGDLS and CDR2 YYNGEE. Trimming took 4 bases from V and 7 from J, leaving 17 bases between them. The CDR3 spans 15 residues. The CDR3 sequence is CASSPPTGEAEKLFF. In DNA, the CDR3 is TGTGCCAGCAGCCCCCCGACCGGGGAAGCTGAAAAACTGTTTTTT.

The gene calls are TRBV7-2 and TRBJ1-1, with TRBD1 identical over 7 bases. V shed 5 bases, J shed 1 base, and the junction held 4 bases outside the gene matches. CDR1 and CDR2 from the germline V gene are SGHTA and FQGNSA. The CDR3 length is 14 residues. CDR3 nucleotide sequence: TGTGCCAGCAGCCTGGGACAGAGGAACACTGAAGCTTTCTTT. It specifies CASSLGQRNTEAFF.

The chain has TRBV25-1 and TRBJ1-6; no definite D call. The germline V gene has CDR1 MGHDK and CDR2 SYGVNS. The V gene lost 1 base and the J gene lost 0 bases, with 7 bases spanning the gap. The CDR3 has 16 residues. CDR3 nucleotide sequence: TGTGCCAGCAGTGAATTAACTCCCTCCTATAATTCACCCCTCCACTTT. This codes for CASSELTPSYNSPLHF.

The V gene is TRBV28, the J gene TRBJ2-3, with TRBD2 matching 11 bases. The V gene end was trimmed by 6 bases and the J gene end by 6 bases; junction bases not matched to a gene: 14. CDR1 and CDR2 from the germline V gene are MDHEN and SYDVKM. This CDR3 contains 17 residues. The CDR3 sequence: CASRYRSGRDSRDTQYF. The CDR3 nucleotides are TGTGCCAGCAGATACCGTAGCGGGAGGGACTCTAGGGATACGCAGTATTTT.

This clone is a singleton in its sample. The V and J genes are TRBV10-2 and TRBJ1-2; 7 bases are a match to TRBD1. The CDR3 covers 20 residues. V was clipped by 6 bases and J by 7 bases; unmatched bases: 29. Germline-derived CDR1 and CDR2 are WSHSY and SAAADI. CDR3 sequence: CASRNRLRDSALSLPGGYTF. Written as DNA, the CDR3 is TGCGCCAGCAGGAACAGACTTCGGGACAGCGCATTAAGTCTTCCGGGTGGCTACACCTTC.

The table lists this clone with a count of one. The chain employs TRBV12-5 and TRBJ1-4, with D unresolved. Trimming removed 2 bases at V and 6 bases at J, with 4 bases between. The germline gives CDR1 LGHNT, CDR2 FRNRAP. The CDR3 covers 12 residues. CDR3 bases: TGTGCTAGTGGTTTGCCAGATGAAAAACTGTTTTTT. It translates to CASGLPDEKLFF.

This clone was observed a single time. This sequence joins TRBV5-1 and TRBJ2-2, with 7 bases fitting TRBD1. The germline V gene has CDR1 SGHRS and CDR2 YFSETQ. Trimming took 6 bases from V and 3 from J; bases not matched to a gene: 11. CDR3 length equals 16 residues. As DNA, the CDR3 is TGCGCCAGCATGGTTCTCGGACAGGCTGACACCGGGGAGCTGTTTTTT. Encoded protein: CASMVLGQADTGELFF.

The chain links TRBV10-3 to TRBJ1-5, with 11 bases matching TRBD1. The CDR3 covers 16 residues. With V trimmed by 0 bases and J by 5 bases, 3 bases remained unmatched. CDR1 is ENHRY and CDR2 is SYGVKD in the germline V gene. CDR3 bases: TGTGCCATCAGTGAGTCGGACAGGGGGCGCGATCAGCCCCAGCATTTT. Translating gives CAISESDRGRDQPQHF.

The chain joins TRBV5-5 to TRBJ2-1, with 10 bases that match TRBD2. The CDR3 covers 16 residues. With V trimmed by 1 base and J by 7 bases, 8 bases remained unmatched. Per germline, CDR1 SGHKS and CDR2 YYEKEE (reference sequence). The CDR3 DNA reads TGTGCCAGCAGCTTGCCCCTAGCGGGAGTAGGAAATGAGCAGTTCTTC. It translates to CASSLPLAGVGNEQFF.

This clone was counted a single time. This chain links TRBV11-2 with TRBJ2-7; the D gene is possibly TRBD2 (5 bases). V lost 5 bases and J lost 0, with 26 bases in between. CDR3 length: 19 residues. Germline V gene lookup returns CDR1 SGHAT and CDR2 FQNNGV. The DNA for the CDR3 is TGTGCCAGCAGCCCCCCTAGGCGCGGGCCTACAGCTTTCTCCTACGAGCAGTACTTC. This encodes CASSPPRRGPTAFSYEQYF.

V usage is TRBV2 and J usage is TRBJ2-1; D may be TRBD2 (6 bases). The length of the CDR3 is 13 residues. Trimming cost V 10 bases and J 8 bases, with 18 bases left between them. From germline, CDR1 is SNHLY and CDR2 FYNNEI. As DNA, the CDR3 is TGTGCCAACCCGGGACTCAGTCCCGATGAGCAGTTCTTC. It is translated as CANPGLSPDEQFF.

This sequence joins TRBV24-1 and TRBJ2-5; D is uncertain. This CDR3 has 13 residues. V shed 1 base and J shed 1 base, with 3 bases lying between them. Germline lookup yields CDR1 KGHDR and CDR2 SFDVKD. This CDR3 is CATSDFSQETQYF. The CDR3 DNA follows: TGTGCCACCAGTGATTTCTCCCAAGAGACCCAGTACTTC.

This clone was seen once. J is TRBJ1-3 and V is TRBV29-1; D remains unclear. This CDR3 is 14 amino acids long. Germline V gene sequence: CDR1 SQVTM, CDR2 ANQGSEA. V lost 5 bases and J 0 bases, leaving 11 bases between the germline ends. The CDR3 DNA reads TGCAGCGTTACAGTCCCTGGCTCTGGAAACACCATATATTTT. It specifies CSVTVPGSGNTIYF. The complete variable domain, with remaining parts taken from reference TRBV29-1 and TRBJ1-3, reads SAVISQKPSRDICQRGTSLTIQCQVDSQVTMMFWYRQQPGQSLTLIATANQGSEATYESGFVIDKFPISRPNLTFSTLTVSNMSPEDSSIYLCSVTVPGSGNTIYFGEGSWLTVV.